This TCR beta chain comes out of a study of T cell changes during pregnancy in multiple sclerosis. Libraries were prepared by immunoSEQ multiplex PCR; TCRdb keeps only in-frame clonotypes and omits some of them. The sample has roughly 73,000 clones, roughly nine tenths seen once. This TCR derives from a female donor in good health, enrolled as a control in a pregnancy study. The sample in question was peripheral blood, obtained in the second trimester of pregnancy.

The DNA of the CDR3 is TGCGCCAGCAGCCAAGGAATGACAGGGAACTATGGCTACACCTTC. Amino acids: CASSQGMTGNYGYTF. V usage is TRBV4-3 and J usage is TRBJ1-2; 7 nucleotides agree with TRBD1. V lost 1 base, J lost 2 bases, and 4 bases stayed unmatched. From germline, CDR1 is LGHNA and CDR2 YSLEER. The CDR3 sequence is 15 residues long.